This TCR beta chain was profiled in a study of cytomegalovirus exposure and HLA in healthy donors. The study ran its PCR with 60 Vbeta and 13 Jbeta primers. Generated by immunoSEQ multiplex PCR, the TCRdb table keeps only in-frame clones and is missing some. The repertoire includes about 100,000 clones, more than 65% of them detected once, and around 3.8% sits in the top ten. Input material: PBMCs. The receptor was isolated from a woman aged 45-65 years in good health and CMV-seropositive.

The CDR3 sequence: CASSLGQPMNTEAFF. In nucleotides, the CDR3 is TGCGCCAGCAGCTTGGGACAGCCTATGAACACTGAAGCTTTCTTT. The rearrangement joins TRBV5-1 to TRBJ1-1, with TRBD1 as a possible D gene (5 bases). The CDR3 totals 15 residues. Trimming cost V 0 bases and J 0 bases, with 9 bases left between them. Germline CDR1 reads SGHRS; CDR2 reads YFSETQ.